This section outlines one T cell receptor (beta chain) sequence together with its context. Its antigen is unknown. The sample originates from a study of cytomegalovirus exposure and HLA in healthy donors. Findings of the study overall: The authors later found most CMV-associated TCR beta chains appeared HLA-restricted. Among the sequence variants, a highly shared cluster was likely an artifact of sequencing. The study had only CMV serostatus as immune exposure information.

The primer mix had 60 Vbeta and 13 Jbeta primers. Some clones are missing from TCRdb's copy, which holds only in-frame ones; the method was immunoSEQ multiplex PCR. The sample lists roughly 120,000 clones, around 80% seen once, with around 5% in the top ten. Per germline, CDR1 LNHDA and CDR2 SQIVND (reference sequence). The CDR3 extends over 14 amino acids. V lost 6 bases to trimming and J lost 5 bases, with 16 bases between them. The gene calls are TRBV19 and TRBJ1-2; tentative D call: TRBD1 (5 bases). The clonotype was recovered from a young man in good health and CMV-seropositive. The sequenced sample was PBMCs. CDR3 DNA sequence: TGTGCCAGTAGCATGTCCGCGGCAGGGTATGGCTACACCTTC. Translated: CASSMSAAGYGYTF.